This T cell receptor (beta chain) stems from a study of T cells in Graves' hyperthyroidism and ophthalmopathy. Study-level background: The authors collected peripheral blood at initial diagnosis, before any treatment.

Stability of Graves' hyperthyroidism was defined as absent ophthalmopathy progression within 18 months. Aged 18 to 65, the patients had hyperthyroidism that was newly diagnosed and had lasted under 2 months. Used for diagnoses were clinical symptoms, serum thyroxine and TRAb, thyroid ultrasound and orbital computed tomography. This clonotype turned up a few times. Mismatch with germline at one junction end may stem from a read error. TCR beta CDR3 regions were amplified from RNA transcripts. The TCR CDR3 first-round RT-PCR relied on the HTBI primer set. TCRdb independently ran MiXCR on the multiplex PCR reads; one entry per CDR3 protein. The data show 750,000 to 900,000 distinct CDR3 sequences, about 38% seen once. Germline values: CDR1 ENHRY, CDR2 SYGVKD. The CDR3 has 12 residues.

The receptor's source is a man aged 18 to 29 with Graves' hyperthyroidism. Sequenced: blood. The chain has TRBV10-3 and TRBJ2-7; D is perhaps TRBD2 (6 bases). The CDR3 loop is CASSFGTGEQYF. DNA of the CDR3: TGTGCCAGCAGTTTTGGGACTGGAGAGCAGTACTTC.